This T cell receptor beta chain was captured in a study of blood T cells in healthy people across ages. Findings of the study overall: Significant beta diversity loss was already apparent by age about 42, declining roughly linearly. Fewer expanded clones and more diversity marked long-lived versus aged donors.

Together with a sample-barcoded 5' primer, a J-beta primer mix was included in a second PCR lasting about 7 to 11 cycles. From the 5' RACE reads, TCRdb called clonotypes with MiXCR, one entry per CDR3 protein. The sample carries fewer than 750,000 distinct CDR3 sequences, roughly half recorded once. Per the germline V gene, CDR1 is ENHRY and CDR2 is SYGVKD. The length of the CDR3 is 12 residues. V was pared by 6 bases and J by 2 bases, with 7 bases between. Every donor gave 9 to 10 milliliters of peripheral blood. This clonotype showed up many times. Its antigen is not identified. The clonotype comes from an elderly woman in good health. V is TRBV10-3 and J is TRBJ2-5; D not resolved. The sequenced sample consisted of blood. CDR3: CAISSSQETQYF. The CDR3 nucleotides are TGTGCCATCAGCTCCTCTCAAGAGACCCAGTACTTC.